The 28 T cell receptor beta chains presented below share a single source sample, sequenced in a study of shared clonotypes between healthy human individuals. Here immunoSEQ multiplex PCR was the method, and the copy in TCRdb shows in-frame clones only, minus some. The data contain roughly 660,000 clones, 90% of them singletons. Sequencing was carried out using memory CD8+ T cells from PBMCs. Subset here: CD45RO+ cells pooled with CCR7-negative TemRA cells. The receptors shown here come from a young man in good health. Some clones in this sample may be carry-over from other donors' samples.

This clone was picked up one time. This chain connects TRBV27 to TRBJ1-1; unclear D gene. Trimming pared 6 bases from V and 0 bases from J, leaving 8 bases between. From germline, CDR1 is MNHEY and CDR2 SMNVEV (reference sequence). There are 13 residues in the CDR3. DNA for the CDR3: TGTGCCAGCAGACCTTCTTTGAACACTGAAGCTTTCTTT. The encoded protein is CASRPSLNTEAFF.

The chain couples TRBV7-8 to TRBJ2-3, with 7 bases fitting TRBD2. The CDR3 runs 16 residues. The V and J ends lost 4 bases and 1 base, in that order; junction bases with no gene match: 8. Germline loops: CDR1 SGHVS, CDR2 FQNEAQ. The DNA of the CDR3 is TGTGCCAGCAGCTGGAGCGCGGGAGCGGGCACAGATACGCAGTATTTT. Its translation is CASSWSAGAGTDTQYF.

V gene TRBV14 combines with J gene TRBJ2-7; D might be TRBD1 (5 bases). Germline CDR1 SGHDN, CDR2 FVKESK. Trimming pared 2 bases from V and 6 bases from J, leaving 20 bases between. The CDR3 extends over 16 amino acids. Here the CDR3 reads CASSQKGKGPRGEQYF. The CDR3 region has the DNA TGTGCCAGCAGCCAAAAAGGGAAGGGGCCAAGGGGCGAGCAGTACTTC.

The chain joins TRBV29-1 to TRBJ2-4; either TRBD1 or TRBD2 may fit D (5 bases each). Per germline, CDR1 SQVTM and CDR2 ANQGSEA. The V end lost 1 base, the J end lost 10 bases, and 20 bases lay between the germline ends. This CDR3 is built from 15 residues. Here the CDR3 DNA reads TGCAGCGTTGAAGGGGGAAGAGGGGCTTTGGGTATTCAGTACTTC. As protein: CSVEGGRGALGIQYF. Based on the CDR3 plus reference TRBV29-1 and TRBJ2-4, the full variable domain is SAVISQKPSRDICQRGTSLTIQCQVDSQVTMMFWYRQQPGQSLTLIATANQGSEATYESGFVIDKFPISRPNLTFSTLTVSNMSPEDSSIYLCSVEGGRGALGIQYFGAGTRLSVL.

The genes are TRBV12-5 and TRBJ2-5; D not certain. Germline-derived CDR1 and CDR2 are LGHNT and FRNRAP. The length of the CDR3 is 17 residues. V was clipped by 6 bases and J by 5 bases, with 25 bases between them. CDR3 nucleotide sequence: TGTGCTAGTGGACTATCCCTATCCCATAGTCTAGGGGAGACCCAGTACTTC. Translating it yields CASGLSLSHSLGETQYF.

The CDR3: CASSSQGSEQYF. The DNA for the CDR3 is TGTGCCAGCAGCTCACAGGGGTCCGAGCAGTACTTC. The chain links TRBV7-9 to TRBJ2-7; 7 bases align to TRBD1. Trimming cost V 4 bases and J 6 bases; bases outside gene matches: 3. Looked up from germline, CDR1 is SEHNR and CDR2 is FQNEAQ (reference sequence). The CDR3 spans 12 residues.

The gene calls are TRBV2 and TRBJ1-5; the match to TRBD1 covers 10 bases. Trimming at V came to 6 bases and at J to 0 bases, leaving 11 bases not matched to a gene. The CDR3 runs 18 residues. Germline V gene lookup returns CDR1 SNHLY and CDR2 FYNNEI. Here the CDR3 reads CASSARDRGLTSNQPQHF. CDR3 in DNA: TGTGCCAGCAGCGCGAGGGACAGGGGACTAACTAGCAATCAGCCCCAGCATTTT.

This clone has just one count. CDR3 sequence (DNA): TGCGCCAGCAGCTCACTAGGGGGGAGGAGATACGAGCAGTACTTC. It specifies CASSSLGGRRYEQYF. The V call is TRBV5-1, the J call TRBJ2-7, with D perhaps being TRBD1 or TRBD2 (6 bases each). The ends were cut back, 3 bases at V and 4 bases at J, with 17 bases in the middle. The CDR3 loop spans 15 amino acids. From germline, CDR1 is SGHRS and CDR2 YFSETQ.

V usage is TRBV29-1 and J usage is TRBJ2-3; 9 bases match TRBD2. Trimming took 7 bases from V and 4 from J; bases not matched to a gene: 6. The germline V gene has CDR1 SQVTM and CDR2 ANQGSEA. The CDR3 spans 13 residues. CDR3 coding DNA: TGCAGCGGACTAGCGGACATCGCAGATACGCAGTATTTT. Residues: CSGLADIADTQYF.

The chain links TRBV27 to TRBJ1-1; D gene ambiguous. There are 14 residues in the CDR3. The germline V gene has CDR1 MNHEY and CDR2 SMNVEV (reference sequence). With 6 bases removed from V and 1 base from J, the gap between germline ends came to 12 bases. The CDR3 protein is CASSDLLPNTEAFF. CDR3 DNA sequence: TGTGCCAGCAGCGATCTATTACCGAACACTGAAGCTTTCTTT.

V gene TRBV5-8 combines with J gene TRBJ2-7; D assignment may be TRBD1 or TRBD2 (5 bases each). Trimming took 5 bases from V and 6 from J, leaving 18 bases between them. The CDR3 is made up of 14 amino acids. CDR1 and CDR2 (germline): SGHTS, YDEGEE. This CDR3 reads CASRGPSYRAEQYF. The CDR3 region has the DNA TGTGCCAGCAGGGGACCGTCCTATCGCGCCGAGCAGTACTTC.

The V call is TRBV28, the J call TRBJ1-5; D is uncertain. The CDR3 runs 14 residues. Germline V gene sequence: CDR1 MDHEN, CDR2 SYDVKM. V shed 3 bases and J shed 9 bases, with 15 bases lying between them. The CDR3 spells CASSFRRGTWPQHF. Here the CDR3 DNA reads TGTGCCAGCAGTTTCAGGAGAGGTACGTGGCCCCAGCATTTT.

The chain joins TRBV7-7 to TRBJ1-5, with 7 nucleotides matching TRBD1. Looked up from germline, CDR1 is SSHAT and CDR2 is FNYEAQ (reference sequence). V trimming: 4 bases; J trimming: 5 bases; junction bases outside the gene matches: 11. The CDR3 runs 16 residues. CDR3 protein: CASSSGTVHQDQPQHF. In DNA form, the CDR3 reads TGTGCCAGCAGCTCCGGGACAGTGCACCAAGATCAGCCCCAGCATTTT.

The rearrangement joins TRBV15 to TRBJ2-5; 8 bases fit TRBD2. This CDR3 is 15 amino acids long. Germline CDR1 LNHNV, CDR2 YYDKDF (reference sequence). The V segment lost 1 base and the J segment 4 bases; nucleotides outside the gene matches: 5. The CDR3 sequence is CATSRATGGRETQYF. The CDR3 DNA sequence: TGTGCCACCAGCAGAGCTACGGGGGGGCGAGAGACCCAGTACTTC.

The chain joins TRBV9 to TRBJ2-3; 15 bases map to TRBD2. Germline V lookup: CDR1 SGDLS, CDR2 YYNGEE. CDR3 size: 19 residues. The junction had 13 bases not matched to a gene; V was cut back by 4 bases and J by 4 bases. The CDR3 region has the DNA TGTGCCAGCAGCAATCGTTTAAGCGGGACTAGCGGGAGGCCAGATACGCAGTATTTT. Translated: CASSNRLSGTSGRPDTQYF.

J is TRBJ2-3 and V is TRBV7-3; TRBD2 matches at 14 bases. Germline V gives CDR1 SGHTA, CDR2 FQGTGA. V trimming: 5 bases; J trimming: 3 bases; junction bases outside the gene matches: 1. The CDR3 contains 15 residues. CDR3 nucleotide sequence: TGTGCCAGCAGCCGGACTAGCGGGAGGACAGATACGCAGTATTTT. It specifies CASSRTSGRTDTQYF.

The CDR3 DNA reads as TGTGCCAGCAGCTCTACCTCGGCGGGAGGGCCAAACACCGGGGAGCTGTTTTTT. Encoded protein: CASSSTSAGGPNTGELFF. J is TRBJ2-2 and V is TRBV7-9, with 9 nucleotides matching TRBD2. V was clipped by 4 bases and J by 2 bases; unmatched bases: 11. The CDR3 has 18 amino acids. From germline, CDR1 is SEHNR and CDR2 FQNEAQ (reference sequence).

This sequence joins TRBV27 and TRBJ2-5; D possibly uses TRBD1 or TRBD2 (5 bases each). This CDR3 is 20 amino acids long. V gave up 7 bases and J gave up 6 bases, with 36 bases separating them. The germline V gene has CDR1 MNHEY and CDR2 SMNVEV (reference sequence). The DNA for the CDR3 is TGTGCCAGCATTGGTGGGCTAGGAACCACGTCAGGGACGGTCGGTCAGACCCAGTACTTC. Translated, it gives CASIGGLGTTSGTVGQTQYF.

This clone was recorded at least ten times. The chain links TRBV2 to TRBJ2-1; a possible D gene is TRBD2 (7 bases). The CDR3 extends over 13 amino acids. Germline CDR1 SNHLY, CDR2 FYNNEI. Trimming pared 5 bases from V and 10 bases from J, leaving 15 bases between. CDR3 nucleotide sequence: TGTGCCAGCAGTCGACTAGCAGGGGAGGAGCAGTTCTTC. Protein sequence: CASSRLAGEEQFF. The entire variable domain, with the rest obtained from reference TRBV2 and TRBJ2-1, is as follows: EPEVTQTPSHQVTQMGQEVILRCVPISNHLYFYWYRQILGQKVEFLVSFYNNEISEKSEIFDDQFSVERPDGSNFTLKIRSTKLEDSAMYFCASSRLAGEEQFFGPGTRLTVL.

This clone was recorded once. The chain combines TRBV2 with TRBJ2-1; unclear D gene. V lost 0 bases, J lost 1 base, and 19 bases lay in between. CDR1 is SNHLY and CDR2 is FYNNEI in the germline V gene. The CDR3 is 19 amino acids. DNA for the CDR3: TGTGCCAGCAGTGAAGCTAGCCTAGGCGCGTCCGGGTCCTACAATGAGCAGTTCTTC. Protein product: CASSEASLGASGSYNEQFF. The full variable domain, completed using reference TRBV2 and TRBJ2-1, is EPEVTQTPSHQVTQMGQEVILRCVPISNHLYFYWYRQILGQKVEFLVSFYNNEISEKSEIFDDQFSVERPDGSNFTLKIRSTKLEDSAMYFCASSEASLGASGSYNEQFFGPGTRLTVL.

The chain joins TRBV18 to TRBJ2-3; 11 bases match TRBD1. Germline CDR1 reads KGHSH; CDR2 reads LQKENI. The CDR3 runs to 17 residues. The V and J ends lost 3 bases and 3 bases, in that order; junction bases with no gene match: 8. CDR3 sequence (DNA): TGTGCCAGCTCACCCTCGGACAGGGGGCTATGGACAGATACGCAGTATTTT. Protein product: CASSPSDRGLWTDTQYF.

Written as DNA, the CDR3 is TGCGCCAGCAGCTTGGCCCGTTTTGGGGGGCCGGGTGGCTACACCTTC. It yields the protein CASSLARFGGPGGYTF. V gene TRBV5-1 combines with J gene TRBJ1-2, with a tentative D call TRBD1 (6 bases). The CDR3 totals 16 residues. The germline V gene encodes CDR1 SGHRS and CDR2 YFSETQ. Trimming took 0 bases from V and 7 from J, leaving 19 bases between them.

On this clone: A junction end diverges from the germline sequence, so it may reflect a read error. The V gene is TRBV29-1, the J gene TRBJ2-7; 15 bases fit TRBD2. CDR1 SQVTM and CDR2 ANQGSEA come from the germline V gene. The CDR3 has 17 amino acids. The CDR3 is CSVEGLAGGPKAYEQYF. CDR3 bases: TGCAGCGTCGAAGGACTAGCGGGAGGGCCTAAGGCCTACGAGCAGTACTTC.

The rearrangement joins TRBV11-2 to TRBJ2-7; 7 positions agree with TRBD2. With 3 bases clipped from V and 0 bases from J, the junction kept 8 bases outside the gene matches. CDR1 is SGHAT and CDR2 is FQNNGV in the germline V gene. The CDR3 is 16 residues long. CDR3 sequence reads: CASSLRGSTSSYEQYF. The CDR3 bases are TGTGCCAGCAGCTTGCGGGGGTCTACGAGCTCCTACGAGCAGTACTTC.

The rearrangement uses TRBV4-1 and TRBJ2-7, with TRBD2 identical over 12 bases. The CDR3 is made up of 18 amino acids. After removal of 2 bases from V and 1 base from J, the junction contained 9 bases not matched to a gene. Germline V CDR1 and CDR2: MGHRA, YSYEKL. Written as DNA, the CDR3 is TGCGCCAGCAGCCAATCCGGACTAGCGGGGCTGGTTTCCTACGAGCAGTACTTC. It codes for CASSQSGLAGLVSYEQYF.

V usage is TRBV5-1 and J usage is TRBJ1-2, with D possibly TRBD1 on 6 matching bases. V lost 4 bases and J 2 bases, leaving 15 bases between the germline ends. CDR3 length: 15 amino acids. Germline lookup yields CDR1 SGHRS and CDR2 YFSETQ. The CDR3 loop reads CASSPYDRSNYGYTF. The DNA for the CDR3 is TGCGCCAGCAGCCCATACGACAGGTCCAACTATGGCTACACCTTC. The full variable domain, with the rest looked up from reference TRBV5-1 and TRBJ1-2, is KAGVTQTPRYLIKTRGQQVTLSCSPISGHRSVSWYQQTPGQGLQFLFEYFSETQRNKGNFPGRFSGRQFSNSRSEMNVSTLELGDSALYLCASSPYDRSNYGYTFGSGTRLTVV.

The chain is built from TRBV7-9 and TRBJ1-4; 7 nucleotides agree with TRBD1. Germline CDR1 and CDR2: SEHNR and FQNEAQ (reference sequence). After removal of 1 base from V and 0 bases from J, the junction contained 8 bases not matched to a gene. This CDR3 comprises 18 residues. The CDR3: CASSLGGTETTTNEKLFF. The CDR3 DNA is TGTGCCAGCAGCTTAGGTGGGACAGAAACTACAACTAATGAAAAACTGTTTTTT. The full variable domain, completed using reference TRBV7-9 and TRBJ1-4, is DTGVSQNPRHKITKRGQNVTFRCDPISEHNRLYWYRQTLGQGPEFLTYFQNEAQLEKSRLLSDRFSAERPKGSFSTLEIQRTEQGDSAMYLCASSLGGTETTTNEKLFFGSGTQLSVL.

The chain joins TRBV19 to TRBJ2-5; no definite D call. Germline V lookup: CDR1 LNHDA, CDR2 SQIVND (reference sequence). Trimming removed 7 bases at V and 5 bases at J, with 11 bases between. CDR3 size: 12 residues. The CDR3 is CASKSDGETQYF. As DNA, the CDR3 is TGTGCCAGTAAATCGGACGGGGAGACCCAGTACTTC.